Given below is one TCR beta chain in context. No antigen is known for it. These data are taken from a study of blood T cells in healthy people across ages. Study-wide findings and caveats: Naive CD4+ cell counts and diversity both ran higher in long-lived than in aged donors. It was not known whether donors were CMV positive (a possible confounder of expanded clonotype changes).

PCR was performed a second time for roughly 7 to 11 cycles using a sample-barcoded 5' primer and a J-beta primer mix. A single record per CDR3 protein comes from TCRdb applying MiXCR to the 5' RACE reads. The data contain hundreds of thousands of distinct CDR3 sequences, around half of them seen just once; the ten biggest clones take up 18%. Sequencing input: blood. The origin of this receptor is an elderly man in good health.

The CDR3 loop is CASSPRGGRVSGELFF. CDR3 nucleotides: TGTGCCAGCAGTCCCCGAGGCGGGAGGGTGAGCGGGGAGCTGTTTTTT. This chain joins TRBV12-3 or TRBV12-4 and TRBJ2-2; 9 bases line up with TRBD2. This CDR3 contains 16 residues. J was trimmed by 7 bases and V by 5 bases; bases with no gene match: 11.